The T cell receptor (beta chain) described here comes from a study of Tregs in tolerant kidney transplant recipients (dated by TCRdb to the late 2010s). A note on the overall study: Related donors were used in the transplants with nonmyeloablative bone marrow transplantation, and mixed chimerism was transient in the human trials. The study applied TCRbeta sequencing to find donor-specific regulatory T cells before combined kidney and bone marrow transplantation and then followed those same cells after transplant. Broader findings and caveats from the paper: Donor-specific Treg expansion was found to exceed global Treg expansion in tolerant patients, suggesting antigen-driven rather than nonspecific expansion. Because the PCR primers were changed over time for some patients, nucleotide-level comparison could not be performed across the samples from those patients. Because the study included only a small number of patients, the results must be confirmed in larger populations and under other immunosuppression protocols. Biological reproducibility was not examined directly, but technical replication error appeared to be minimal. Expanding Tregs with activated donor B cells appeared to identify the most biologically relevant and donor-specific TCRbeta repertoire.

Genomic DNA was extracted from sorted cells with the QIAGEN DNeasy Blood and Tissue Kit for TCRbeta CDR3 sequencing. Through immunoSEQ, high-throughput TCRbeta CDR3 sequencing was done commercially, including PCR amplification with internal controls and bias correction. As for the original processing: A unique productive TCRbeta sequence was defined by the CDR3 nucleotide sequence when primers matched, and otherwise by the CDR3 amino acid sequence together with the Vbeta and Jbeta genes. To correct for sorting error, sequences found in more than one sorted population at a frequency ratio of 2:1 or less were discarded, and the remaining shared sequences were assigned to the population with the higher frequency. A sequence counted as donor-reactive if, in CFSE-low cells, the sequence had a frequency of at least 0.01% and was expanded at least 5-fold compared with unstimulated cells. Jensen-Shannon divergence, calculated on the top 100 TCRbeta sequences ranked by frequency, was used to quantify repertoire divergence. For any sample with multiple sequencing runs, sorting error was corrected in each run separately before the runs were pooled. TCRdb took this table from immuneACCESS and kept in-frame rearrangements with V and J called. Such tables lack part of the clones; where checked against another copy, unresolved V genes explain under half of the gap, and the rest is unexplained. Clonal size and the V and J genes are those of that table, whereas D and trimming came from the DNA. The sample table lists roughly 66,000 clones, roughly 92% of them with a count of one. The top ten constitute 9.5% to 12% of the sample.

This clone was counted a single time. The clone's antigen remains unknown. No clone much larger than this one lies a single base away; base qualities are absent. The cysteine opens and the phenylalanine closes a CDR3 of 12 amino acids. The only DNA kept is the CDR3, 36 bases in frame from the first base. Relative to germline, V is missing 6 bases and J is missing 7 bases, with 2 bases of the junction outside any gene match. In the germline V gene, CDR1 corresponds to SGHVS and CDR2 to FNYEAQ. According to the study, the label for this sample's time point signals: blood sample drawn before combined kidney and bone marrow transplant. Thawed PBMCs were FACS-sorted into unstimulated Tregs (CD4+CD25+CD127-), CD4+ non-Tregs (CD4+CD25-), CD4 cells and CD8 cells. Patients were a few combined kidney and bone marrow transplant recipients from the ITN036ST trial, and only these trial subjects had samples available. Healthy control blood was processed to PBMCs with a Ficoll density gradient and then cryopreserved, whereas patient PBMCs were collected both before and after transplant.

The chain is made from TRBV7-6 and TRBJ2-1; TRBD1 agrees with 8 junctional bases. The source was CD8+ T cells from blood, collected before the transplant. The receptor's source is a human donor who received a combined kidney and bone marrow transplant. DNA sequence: TGTGCCAGCAGTACAGGGGGAAATGAGCAGTTCTTC. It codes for CASSTGGNEQFF. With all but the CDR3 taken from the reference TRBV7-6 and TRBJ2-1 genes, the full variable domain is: GAGVSQSPRYKVTKRGQDVALRCDPISGHVSLYWYRQALGQGPEFLTYFNYEAQQDKSGLPNDRFSAERPEGSISTLTIQRTEQRDSAMYRCASSTGGNEQFFGPGTRLTVL.